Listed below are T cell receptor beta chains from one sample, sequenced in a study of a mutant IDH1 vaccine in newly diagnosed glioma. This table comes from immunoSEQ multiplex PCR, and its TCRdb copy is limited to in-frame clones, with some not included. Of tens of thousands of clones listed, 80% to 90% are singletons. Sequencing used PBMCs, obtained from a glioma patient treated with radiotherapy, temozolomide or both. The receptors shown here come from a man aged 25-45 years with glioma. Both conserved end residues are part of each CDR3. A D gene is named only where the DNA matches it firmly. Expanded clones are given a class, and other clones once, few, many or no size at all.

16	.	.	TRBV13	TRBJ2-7	CASSPLAGADSYEQYF	TGTGCCAGCAGCCCCCTGGCGGGGGCCGACTCCTACGAGCAGTACTTC
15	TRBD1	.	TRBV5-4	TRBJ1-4	CASSPQTGTNEKLFF	TGTGCCAGCAGCCCCCAGACAGGGACTAATGAAAAACTGTTTTTT
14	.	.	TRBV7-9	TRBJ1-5	CASSLEDINQPQHF	TGTGCCAGCAGCTTAGAAGATATTAATCAGCCCCAGCATTTT
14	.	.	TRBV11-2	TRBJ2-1	CASNIRVSSNEQFF	TGTGCCAGCAATATCAGGGTATCTTCCAATGAGCAGTTCTTC
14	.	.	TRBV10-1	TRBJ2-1	CASSEQGSYNEQFF	TGCGCCAGCAGTGAGCAGGGTTCCTACAATGAGCAGTTCTTC
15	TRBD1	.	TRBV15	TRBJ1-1	CATSRGTGGHTEAFF	TGTGCCACCAGCAGGGGCACAGGGGGCCACACTGAAGCTTTCTTT
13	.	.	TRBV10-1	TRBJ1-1	CATQPSSGTEAFF	TGCGCCACCCAGCCTTCTAGTGGCACTGAAGCTTTCTTT
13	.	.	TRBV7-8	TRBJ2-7	CASSGVEAYEQYF	TGTGCCAGCAGCGGGGTAGAGGCCTACGAGCAGTACTTC
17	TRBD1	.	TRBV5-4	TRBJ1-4	CASSRQGGSSRDEKLFF	TGTGCCAGCAGCCGACAGGGGGGTTCGTCCCGGGATGAAAAACTGTTTTTT
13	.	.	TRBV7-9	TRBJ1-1	CASSQTGNTEAFF	TGTGCCAGCAGCCAGACAGGGAACACTGAAGCTTTCTTT
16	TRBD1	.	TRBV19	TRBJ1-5	CASRVRGLERNQPQHF	TGTGCCAGTAGGGTCAGGGGGCTGGAGCGCAATCAGCCCCAGCATTTT
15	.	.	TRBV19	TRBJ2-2	CASSMALGRNGELFF	TGTGCCAGTAGTATGGCCCTGGGGCGGAACGGGGAGCTGTTTTTT
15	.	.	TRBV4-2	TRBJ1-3	CASSQDSFSGNTIYF	TGTGCCAGCAGCCAAGACAGCTTCTCTGGAAACACCATATATTTT
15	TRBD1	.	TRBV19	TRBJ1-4	CASSIFGTGDEKLFF	TGTGCCAGTAGTATTTTCGGGACAGGGGATGAAAAACTGTTTTTT
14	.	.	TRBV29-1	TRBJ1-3	CSVEGGASGNTIYF	TGCAGCGTTGAAGGGGGCGCGTCTGGAAACACCATATATTTT
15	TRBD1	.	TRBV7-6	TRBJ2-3	CASSVGQGRTDTQYF	TGTGCCAGCAGCGTGGGACAGGGGAGAACAGATACGCAGTATTTT
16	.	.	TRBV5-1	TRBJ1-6	CASSLGGSSYNSPLHF	TGCGCCAGCAGCTTGGGGGGTAGCTCCTATAATTCACCCCTCCACTTT
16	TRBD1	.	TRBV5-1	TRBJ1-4	CASSATNRDRREKLFF	TGCGCCAGCAGCGCAACAAACCGGGACAGAAGAGAAAAACTGTTTTTT
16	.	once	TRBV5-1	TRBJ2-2	CASSLDGAGNTGELFF	TGCGCCAGCAGTTTAGATGGGGCAGGGAACACCGGGGAGCTGTTTTTT
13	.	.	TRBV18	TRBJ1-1	CASGMGTVTEAFF	TGTGCCAGCGGCATGGGCACCGTCACTGAAGCTTTCTTT
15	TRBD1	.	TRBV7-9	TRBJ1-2	CASSPRGQASDGYTF	TGTGCCAGCAGCCCCAGAGGACAGGCGTCGGATGGCTACACCTTC
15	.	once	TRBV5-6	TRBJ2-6	CASSLYGSGANVLTF	TGTGCCAGCAGCTTGTATGGTTCTGGGGCCAACGTCCTGACTTTC
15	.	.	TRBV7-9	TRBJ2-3	CASSLGGGRPDTQYF	TGTGCCAGCAGCTTAGGAGGGGGGAGGCCAGATACGCAGTATTTT
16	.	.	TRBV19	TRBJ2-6	CASSMTRPSGANVLTF	TGTGCCAGTAGTATGACGAGACCCTCTGGGGCCAACGTCCTGACTTTC
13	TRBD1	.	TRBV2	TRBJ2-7	CASGQTGAYEQYF	TGTGCCAGCGGACAAACAGGGGCCTACGAGCAGTACTTC
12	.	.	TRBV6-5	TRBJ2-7	CASSYLFGEQYF	TGTGCCAGCAGTTACCTCTTTGGCGAGCAGTACTTC
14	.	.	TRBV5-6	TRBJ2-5	CASSLGYAQETQYF	TGTGCCAGCAGCTTAGGGTACGCCCAAGAGACCCAGTACTTC
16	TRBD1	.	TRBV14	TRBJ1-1	CASSQNLDRQNTEAFF	TGTGCCAGCAGCCAAAATCTGGACAGGCAGAACACTGAAGCTTTCTTT
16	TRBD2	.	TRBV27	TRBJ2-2	CASSRIAGTSPGELFF	TGTGCCAGCAGCCGTATAGCGGGGACCTCCCCCGGGGAGCTGTTTTTT
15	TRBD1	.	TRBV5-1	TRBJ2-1	CASSLGDRDYNEQFF	TGCGCCAGCAGCTTGGGGGACAGGGACTACAATGAGCAGTTCTTC
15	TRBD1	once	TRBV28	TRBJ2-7	CASRLPGQGFGEQYF	TGTGCCAGCAGGCTACCGGGACAGGGCTTTGGAGAGCAGTACTTC
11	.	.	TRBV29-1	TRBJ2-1	CSALGNNEQFF	TGCAGCGCCCTAGGAAACAATGAGCAGTTCTTC
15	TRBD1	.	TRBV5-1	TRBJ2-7	CASSLLQGLSNEQYF	TGCGCCAGCAGCTTGTTACAGGGGCTTTCGAACGAGCAGTACTTC
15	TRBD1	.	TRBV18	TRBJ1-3	CASSLDRASGNTIYF	TGTGCCAGCTCACTGGACAGGGCCTCTGGAAACACCATATATTTT
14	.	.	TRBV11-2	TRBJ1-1	CASSYFTGNTEAFF	TGTGCCAGCAGCTATTTTACAGGGAACACTGAAGCTTTCTTT
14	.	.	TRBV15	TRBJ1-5	CATSSQQGWQPQHF	TGTGCCACCAGCAGCCAACAGGGCTGGCAGCCCCAGCATTTT
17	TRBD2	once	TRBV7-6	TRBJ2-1	CASSSTSSGGTYNEQFF	TGTGCCAGCAGTTCAACTTCTAGCGGGGGCACTTACAATGAGCAGTTCTTC
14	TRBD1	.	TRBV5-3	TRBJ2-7	CARSPGQGMVEQYF	TGTGCCAGAAGCCCAGGACAGGGAATGGTCGAGCAGTACTTC
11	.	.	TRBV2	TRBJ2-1	CASSQYNEQFF	TGTGCCAGCAGTCAGTACAATGAGCAGTTCTTC
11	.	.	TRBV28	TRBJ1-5	CASSLARFRHF	TGTGCCAGCAGTTTAGCTCGGTTCCGGCATTTT
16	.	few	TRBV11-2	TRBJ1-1	CASSLEFGRINTEAFF	TGTGCCAGCAGCTTAGAGTTTGGAAGGATTAACACTGAAGCTTTCTTT
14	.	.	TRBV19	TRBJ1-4	CASGPTGSNEKLFF	TGTGCCAGTGGCCCGACAGGTTCTAATGAAAAACTGTTTTTT
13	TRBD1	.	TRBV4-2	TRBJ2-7	CASSRDLQGEQYF	TGTGCCAGCAGCCGAGACTTACAGGGGGAGCAGTACTTC
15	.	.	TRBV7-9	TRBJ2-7	CASSPTGTIGYEQYF	TGTGCCAGCAGTCCAACCGGGACAATTGGCTACGAGCAGTACTTC
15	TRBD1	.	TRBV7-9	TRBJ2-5	CASSWGTGREETQYF	TGTGCCAGCAGCTGGGGGACAGGACGAGAAGAGACCCAGTACTTC
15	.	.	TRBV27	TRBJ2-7	CASSFGPKGTYEQYF	TGTGCCAGCAGTTTCGGCCCAAAAGGGACCTACGAGCAGTACTTC
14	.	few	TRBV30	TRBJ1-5	CAWNPRVAGSPQHF	TGTGCCTGGAACCCAAGGGTCGCTGGGTCACCCCAGCATTTT
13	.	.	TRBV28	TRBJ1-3	CASSQTLLVKNDF	TGTGCCAGCAGTCAAACGCTCCTCGTCAAGAATGATTTT
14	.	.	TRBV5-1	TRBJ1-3	CASSSQLSGNTIYF	TGCGCCAGCAGCTCTCAGCTCTCTGGAAACACCATATATTTT
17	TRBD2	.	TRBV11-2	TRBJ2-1	CASSPFWTSLVYNEQFF	TGTGCCAGCAGCCCCTTCTGGACTAGCCTTGTCTACAATGAGCAGTTCTTC
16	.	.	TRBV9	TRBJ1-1	CASSVVGGEWDTEAFF	TGTGCCAGCAGCGTAGTTGGGGGGGAGTGGGACACTGAAGCTTTCTTT
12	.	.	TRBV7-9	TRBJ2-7	CASSIANYEQYF	TGTGCCAGCAGCATCGCAAACTACGAGCAGTACTTC